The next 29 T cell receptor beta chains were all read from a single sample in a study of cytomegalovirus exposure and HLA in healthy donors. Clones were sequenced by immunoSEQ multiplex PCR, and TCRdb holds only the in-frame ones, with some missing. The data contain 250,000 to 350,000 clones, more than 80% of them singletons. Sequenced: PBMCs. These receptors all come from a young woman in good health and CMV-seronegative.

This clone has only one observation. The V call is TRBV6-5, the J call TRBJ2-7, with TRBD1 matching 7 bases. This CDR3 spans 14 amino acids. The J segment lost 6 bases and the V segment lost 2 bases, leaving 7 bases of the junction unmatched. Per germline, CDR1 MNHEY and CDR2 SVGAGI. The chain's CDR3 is CASSYTTTGTEQYF. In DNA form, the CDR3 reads TGTGCCAGCAGTTACACAACGACAGGGACCGAGCAGTACTTC.

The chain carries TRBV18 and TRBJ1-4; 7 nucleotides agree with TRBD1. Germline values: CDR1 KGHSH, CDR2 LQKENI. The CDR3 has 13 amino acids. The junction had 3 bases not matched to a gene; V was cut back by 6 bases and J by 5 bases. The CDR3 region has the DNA TGTGCCAGCTCTCAGGGGGTGAATGAAAAACTGTTTTTT. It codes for CASSQGVNEKLFF.

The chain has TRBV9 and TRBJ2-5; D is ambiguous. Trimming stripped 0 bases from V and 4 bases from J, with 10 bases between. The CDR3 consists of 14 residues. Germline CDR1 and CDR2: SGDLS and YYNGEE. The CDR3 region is CASSVGHPGETQYF. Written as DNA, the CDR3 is TGTGCCAGCAGCGTAGGCCACCCAGGAGAGACCCAGTACTTC.

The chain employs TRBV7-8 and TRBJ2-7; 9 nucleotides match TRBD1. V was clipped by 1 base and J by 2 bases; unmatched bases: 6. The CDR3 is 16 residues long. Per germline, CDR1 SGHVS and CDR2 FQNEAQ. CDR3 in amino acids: CASSLGSGQGAYEQYF. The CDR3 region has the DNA TGTGCCAGCAGCTTAGGTTCGGGACAGGGTGCCTACGAGCAGTACTTC.

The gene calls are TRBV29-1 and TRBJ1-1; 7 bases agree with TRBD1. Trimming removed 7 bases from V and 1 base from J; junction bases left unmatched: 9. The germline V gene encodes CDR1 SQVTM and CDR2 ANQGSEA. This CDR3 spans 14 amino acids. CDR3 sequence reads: CSAFRQGPNTEAFF. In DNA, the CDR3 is TGCAGCGCATTCCGACAGGGACCGAACACTGAAGCTTTCTTT.

The CDR3 protein is CASSLAAGTYNEQFF. As DNA, the CDR3 is TGTGCCAGCAGCTTAGCAGCGGGGACCTACAATGAGCAGTTCTTC. The V and J genes are TRBV7-2 and TRBJ2-1; TRBD2 agrees at 7 bases. The CDR3 covers 15 residues. Trimming removed 0 bases from V and 2 bases from J; junction bases left unmatched: 1. Germline-derived CDR1 and CDR2 are SGHTA and FQGNSA.

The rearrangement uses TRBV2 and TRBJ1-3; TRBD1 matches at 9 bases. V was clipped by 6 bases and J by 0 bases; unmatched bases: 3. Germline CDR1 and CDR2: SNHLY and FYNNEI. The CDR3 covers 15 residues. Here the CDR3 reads CASSGTGYSGNTIYF. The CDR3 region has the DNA TGTGCCAGCAGCGGGACAGGGTACTCTGGAAACACCATATATTTT.

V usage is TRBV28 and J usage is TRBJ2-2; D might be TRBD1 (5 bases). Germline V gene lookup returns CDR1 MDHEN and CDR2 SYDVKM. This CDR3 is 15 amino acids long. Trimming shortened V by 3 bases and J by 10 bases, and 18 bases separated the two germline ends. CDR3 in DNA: TGTGCCAGCAGTTTCGGCGGCAGGACAAAGGAGGAGCTGTTTTTT. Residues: CASSFGGRTKEELFF.

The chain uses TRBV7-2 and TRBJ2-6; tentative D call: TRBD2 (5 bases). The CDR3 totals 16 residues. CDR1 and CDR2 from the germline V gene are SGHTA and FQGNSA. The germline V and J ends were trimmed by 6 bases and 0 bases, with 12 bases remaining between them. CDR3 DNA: TGTGCCAGCAGGCCTCTTGGAGGCTCTGGGGCCAACGTCCTGACTTTC. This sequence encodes CASRPLGGSGANVLTF.

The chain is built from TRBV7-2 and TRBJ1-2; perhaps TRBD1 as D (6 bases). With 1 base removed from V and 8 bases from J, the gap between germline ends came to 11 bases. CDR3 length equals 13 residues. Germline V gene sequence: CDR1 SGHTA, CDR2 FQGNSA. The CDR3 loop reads CASSLEQGIGYTF. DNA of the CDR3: TGTGCCAGCAGCTTAGAACAGGGAATAGGCTACACCTTC. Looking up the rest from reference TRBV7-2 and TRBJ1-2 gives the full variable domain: GAGVSQSPSNKVTEKGKDVELRCDPISGHTALYWYRQSLGQGLEFLIYFQGNSAPDKSGLPSDRFSAERTGGSVSTLTIQRTQQEDSAVYLCASSLEQGIGYTFGSGTRLTVV.

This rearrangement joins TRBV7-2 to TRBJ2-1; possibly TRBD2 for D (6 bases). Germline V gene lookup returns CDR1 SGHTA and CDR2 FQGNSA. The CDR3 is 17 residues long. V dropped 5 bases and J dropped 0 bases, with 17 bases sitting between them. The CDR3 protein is CASSPHIRGSSYNEQFF. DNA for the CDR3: TGTGCCAGCAGCCCTCATATTCGGGGGAGCTCCTACAATGAGCAGTTCTTC.

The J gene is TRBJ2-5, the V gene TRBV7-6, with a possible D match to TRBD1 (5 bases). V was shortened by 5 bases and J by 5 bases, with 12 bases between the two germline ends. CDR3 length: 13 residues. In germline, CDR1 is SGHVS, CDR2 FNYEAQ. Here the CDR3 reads CASSGHPSETQYF. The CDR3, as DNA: TGTGCCAGCAGCGGACACCCTTCGGAGACCCAGTACTTC.

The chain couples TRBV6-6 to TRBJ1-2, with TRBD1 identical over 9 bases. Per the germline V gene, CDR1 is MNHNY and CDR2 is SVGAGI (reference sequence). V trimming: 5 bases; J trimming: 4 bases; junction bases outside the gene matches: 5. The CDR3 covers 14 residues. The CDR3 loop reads CASSPGTGFYGYTF. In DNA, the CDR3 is TGTGCCAGCAGTCCCGGGACAGGGTTCTATGGCTACACCTTC.

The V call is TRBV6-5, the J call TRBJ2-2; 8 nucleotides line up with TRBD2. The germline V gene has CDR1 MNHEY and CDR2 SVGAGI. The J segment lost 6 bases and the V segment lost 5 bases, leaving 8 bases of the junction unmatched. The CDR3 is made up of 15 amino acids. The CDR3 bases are TGTGCCAGCAGTCGCCGGACTAGCCATGCCGGGGAGCTGTTTTTT. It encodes CASSRRTSHAGELFF.

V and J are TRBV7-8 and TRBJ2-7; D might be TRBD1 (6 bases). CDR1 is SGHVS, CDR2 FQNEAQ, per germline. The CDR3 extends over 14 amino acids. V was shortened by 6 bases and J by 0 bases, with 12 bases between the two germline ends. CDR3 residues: CASRVDSYSYEQYF. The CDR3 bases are TGTGCCAGCAGGGTGGACAGTTACTCCTACGAGCAGTACTTC. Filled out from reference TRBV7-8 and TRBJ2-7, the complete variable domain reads GAGVSQSPRYKVAKRGQDVALRCDPISGHVSLFWYQQALGQGPEFLTYFQNEAQLDKSGLPSDRFFAERPEGSVSTLKIQRTQQEDSAVYLCASRVDSYSYEQYFGPGTRLTVT.

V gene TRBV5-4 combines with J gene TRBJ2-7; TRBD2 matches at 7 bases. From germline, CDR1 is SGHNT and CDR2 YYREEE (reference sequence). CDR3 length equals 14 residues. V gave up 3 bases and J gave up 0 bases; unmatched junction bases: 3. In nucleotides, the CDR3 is TGTGCCAGCAGCTCTGGACTAGACTCCTACGAGCAGTACTTC. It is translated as CASSSGLDSYEQYF.

The CDR3 region has the DNA TGTGCCAGCAGCTTGGCCACGTCGGGAGGGGTTGGGAGCTCCTACAATGAGCAGTTCTTC. It codes for CASSLATSGGVGSSYNEQFF. The V and J genes are TRBV5-4 and TRBJ2-1; TRBD2 matches 8 bases. CDR1 is SGHNT and CDR2 is YYREEE in the germline V gene (reference sequence). The CDR3 runs 20 residues. Trimming cost V 0 bases and J 0 bases; bases outside gene matches: 14.

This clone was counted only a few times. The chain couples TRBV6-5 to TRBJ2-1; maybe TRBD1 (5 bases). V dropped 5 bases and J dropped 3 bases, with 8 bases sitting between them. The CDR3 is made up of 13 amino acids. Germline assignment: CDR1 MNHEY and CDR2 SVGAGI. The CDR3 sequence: CASSTDSYNEQFF. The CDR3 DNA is TGTGCCAGCAGTACCGACAGCTACAATGAGCAGTTCTTC.

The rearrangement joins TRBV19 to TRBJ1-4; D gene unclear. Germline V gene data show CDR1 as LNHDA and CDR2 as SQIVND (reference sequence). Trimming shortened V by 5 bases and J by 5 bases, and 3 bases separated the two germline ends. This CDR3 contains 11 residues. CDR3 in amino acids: CASSPNEKLFF. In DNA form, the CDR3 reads TGTGCCAGTAGTCCGAATGAAAAACTGTTTTTT.

CDR3 region: CASSYLGQTNYGYTF. In nucleotides, the CDR3 is TGTGCCAGCAGCTATCTAGGACAAACTAACTATGGCTACACCTTC. The gene calls are TRBV5-4 and TRBJ1-2; D might be TRBD1 (5 bases). The CDR3 length is 15 residues. The ends were cut back, 3 bases at V and 0 bases at J, with 12 bases in the middle. Germline lookup yields CDR1 SGHNT and CDR2 YYREEE (reference sequence).

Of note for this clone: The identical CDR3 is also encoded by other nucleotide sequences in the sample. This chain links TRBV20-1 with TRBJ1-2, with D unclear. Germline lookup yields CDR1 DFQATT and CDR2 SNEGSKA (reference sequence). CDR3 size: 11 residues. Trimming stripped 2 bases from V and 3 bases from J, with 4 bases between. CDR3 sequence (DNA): TGCAGTGCTAGACAGGACTATGGCTACACCTTC. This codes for CSARQDYGYTF.

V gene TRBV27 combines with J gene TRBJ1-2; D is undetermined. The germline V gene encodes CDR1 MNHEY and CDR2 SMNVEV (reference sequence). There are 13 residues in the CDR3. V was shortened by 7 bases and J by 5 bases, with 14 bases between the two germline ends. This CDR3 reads CASKREGLYGYTF. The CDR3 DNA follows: TGTGCCAGCAAAAGGGAGGGTTTGTATGGCTACACCTTC.

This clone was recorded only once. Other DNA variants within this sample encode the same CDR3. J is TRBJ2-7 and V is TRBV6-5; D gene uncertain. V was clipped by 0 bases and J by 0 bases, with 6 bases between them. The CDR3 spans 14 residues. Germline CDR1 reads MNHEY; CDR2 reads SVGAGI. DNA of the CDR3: TGTGCCAGCAGTTACTCTTCCAGCTCCTACGAGCAGTACTTC. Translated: CASSYSSSSYEQYF.

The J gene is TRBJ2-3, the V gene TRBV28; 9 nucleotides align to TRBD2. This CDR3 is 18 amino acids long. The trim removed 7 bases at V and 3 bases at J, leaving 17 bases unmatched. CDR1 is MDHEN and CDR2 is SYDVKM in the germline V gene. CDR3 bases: TGTGCCAGCACCCAGGAGGGCTGGGCTAGCGGGAAAACAGATACGCAGTATTTT. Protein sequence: CASTQEGWASGKTDTQYF.

For the CDR3, the DNA is TGTGCCAGCAAACCGGGGGGGCCAGATACGCAGTATTTT. Protein sequence: CASKPGGPDTQYF. This chain joins TRBV28 and TRBJ2-3; 8 bases map to TRBD2. With 7 bases clipped from V and 4 bases from J, the junction kept 4 bases outside the gene matches. This CDR3 has 13 amino acids. The V gene's germline CDR1 is MDHEN and CDR2 SYDVKM.

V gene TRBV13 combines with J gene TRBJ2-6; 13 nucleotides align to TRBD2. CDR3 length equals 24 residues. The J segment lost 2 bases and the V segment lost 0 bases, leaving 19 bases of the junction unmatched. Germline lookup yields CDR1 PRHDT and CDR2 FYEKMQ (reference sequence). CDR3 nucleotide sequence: TGTGCCAGCAGCTTAGGGGCAGGAGGACTAGCGGGAGAGAGTTTCCCTCCTGGGGCCAACGTCCTGACTTTC. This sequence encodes CASSLGAGGLAGESFPPGANVLTF.

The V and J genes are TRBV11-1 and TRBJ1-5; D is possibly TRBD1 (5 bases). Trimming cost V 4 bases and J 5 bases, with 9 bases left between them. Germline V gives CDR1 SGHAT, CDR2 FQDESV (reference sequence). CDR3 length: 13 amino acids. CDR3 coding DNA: TGTGCCAGCAGCTCCTGGGGGGATCAGCCCCAGCATTTT. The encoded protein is CASSSWGDQPQHF.

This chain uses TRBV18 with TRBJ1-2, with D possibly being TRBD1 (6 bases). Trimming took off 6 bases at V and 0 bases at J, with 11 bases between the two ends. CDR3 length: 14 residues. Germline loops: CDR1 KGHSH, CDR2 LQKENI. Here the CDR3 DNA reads TGTGCCAGCTCCCCGACAGGAGCTAACTATGGCTACACCTTC. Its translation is CASSPTGANYGYTF. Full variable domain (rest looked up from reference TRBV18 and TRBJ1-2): NAGVMQNPRHLVRRRGQEARLRCSPMKGHSHVYWYRQLPEEGLKFMVYLQKENIIDESGMPKERFSAEFPKEGPSILRIQQVVRGDSAAYFCASSPTGANYGYTFGSGTRLTVV.

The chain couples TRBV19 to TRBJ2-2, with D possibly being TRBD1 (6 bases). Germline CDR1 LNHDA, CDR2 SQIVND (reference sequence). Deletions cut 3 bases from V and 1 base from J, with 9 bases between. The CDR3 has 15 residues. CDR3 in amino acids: CASSMQQGNTGELFF. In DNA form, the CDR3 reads TGTGCCAGTAGTATGCAACAGGGGAACACCGGGGAGCTGTTTTTT.